These T cell receptor beta chains were read from a single sample in a study of OX40 agonist ivuxolimab in advanced cancers. Profiling relied on immunoSEQ multiplex PCR, and the TCRdb table lists in-frame clones only, not all of them. In the table there are roughly 100,000 clones, around 92% of which are singletons. Sample: CD4+ or CD8+ T cells sorted from blood, taken in a trial of the OX40 agonist ivuxolimab. The receptor set was obtained from an adult with an advanced solid tumor such as melanoma, head and neck, liver or kidney cancer. The CDR3 runs from the conserved cysteine through the conserved F or W. Each record gives: clone size, CDR3 length, J gene, V gene, D gene, CDR3 protein, CDR3 DNA. A D gene is named only where the DNA matches it firmly. Clone size appears in some rows only: once, few, many, or a class for an expanded clone.

clone size: -
CDR3 length: 12
J gene: TRBJ1-2
V gene: TRBV7-2
D gene: -
CDR3 protein: CASSPSGGGYTF
CDR3 DNA: TGTGCCAGCAGCCCCTCTGGGGGAGGCTACACCTTC

clone size: -
CDR3 length: 11
J gene: TRBJ1-4
V gene: TRBV20-1
D gene: -
CDR3 protein: CSASSNEKLFF
CDR3 DNA: TGCAGTGCTAGCTCAAATGAAAAACTGTTTTTT

clone size: -
CDR3 length: 15
J gene: TRBJ1-5
V gene: TRBV7-2
D gene: TRBD1
CDR3 protein: CASSPGQGWHQPQHF
CDR3 DNA: TGTGCCAGCAGCCCAGGACAGGGTTGGCATCAGCCCCAGCATTTT

clone size: few
CDR3 length: 16
J gene: TRBJ1-3
V gene: TRBV7-9
D gene: -
CDR3 protein: CASSPRGSTSGNTIYF
CDR3 DNA: TGTGCCAGCAGCCCCCGAGGCAGTACCTCTGGAAACACCATATATTTT

clone size: once
CDR3 length: 12
J gene: TRBJ2-3
V gene: TRBV10-3
D gene: -
CDR3 protein: CAISDSTDTQYF
CDR3 DNA: TGTGCCATCTCCGATAGCACAGATACGCAGTATTTT

clone size: -
CDR3 length: 16
J gene: TRBJ1-3
V gene: TRBV28
D gene: -
CDR3 protein: CASSLDLRGAGNTIYF
CDR3 DNA: TGTGCCAGCAGTTTAGATCTCCGGGGGGCCGGAAACACCATATATTTT

clone size: -
CDR3 length: 14
J gene: TRBJ1-1
V gene: TRBV19
D gene: -
CDR3 protein: CASSTGRRDTEAFF
CDR3 DNA: TGTGCCAGTAGCACAGGGAGGAGAGACACTGAAGCTTTCTTT

clone size: -
CDR3 length: 13
J gene: TRBJ2-2
V gene: TRBV7-8
D gene: -
CDR3 protein: CASSLGNTGELFF
CDR3 DNA: TGTGCCAGCAGCTTAGGGAACACCGGGGAGCTGTTTTTT

clone size: -
CDR3 length: 15
J gene: TRBJ2-1
V gene: TRBV6-1
D gene: -
CDR3 protein: CASSLLRGDYNEQFF
CDR3 DNA: TGTGCCAGCAGCCTCCTTAGGGGGGACTACAATGAGCAGTTCTTC

clone size: -
CDR3 length: 16
J gene: TRBJ2-3
V gene: TRBV18
D gene: TRBD2
CDR3 protein: CASSPPREAAGITQYF
CDR3 DNA: TGTGCCAGCTCACCACCGCGGGAGGCCGCCGGTATTACGCAGTATTTT

clone size: -
CDR3 length: 12
J gene: TRBJ2-2
V gene: TRBV30
D gene: -
CDR3 protein: CALQAGLGELFF
CDR3 DNA: TGTGCCTTACAAGCGGGTCTCGGGGAGCTGTTTTTT

clone size: few
CDR3 length: 13
J gene: TRBJ1-5
V gene: TRBV5-4
D gene: TRBD1
CDR3 protein: CASGLQGATAQHF
CDR3 DNA: TGTGCCAGCGGATTACAGGGGGCCACGGCCCAGCATTTT

clone size: -
CDR3 length: 15
J gene: TRBJ2-1
V gene: TRBV5-1
D gene: TRBD2
CDR3 protein: CASSLTSGTYNEQFF
CDR3 DNA: TGCGCCAGCAGCTTGACTAGCGGAACTTACAATGAGCAGTTCTTC

clone size: -
CDR3 length: 16
J gene: TRBJ2-1
V gene: TRBV7-3
D gene: TRBD1
CDR3 protein: CASSLGDRTAYNEQFF
CDR3 DNA: TGTGCCAGCAGCTTAGGGGACAGGACCGCCTACAATGAGCAGTTCTTC

clone size: -
CDR3 length: 16
J gene: TRBJ1-1
V gene: TRBV19
D gene: TRBD1
CDR3 protein: CASSLRDRLMNTEAFF
CDR3 DNA: TGTGCCAGTAGTCTCCGGGACAGACTAATGAACACTGAAGCTTTCTTT

clone size: once
CDR3 length: 15
J gene: TRBJ2-3
V gene: TRBV19
D gene: TRBD2
CDR3 protein: CASSVLAGGTDTQYF
CDR3 DNA: TGTGCCAGTAGTGTACTAGCGGGGGGTACAGATACGCAGTATTTT

clone size: -
CDR3 length: 16
J gene: TRBJ2-5
V gene: TRBV4-2
D gene: TRBD1
CDR3 protein: CASSQGDREVGETQYF
CDR3 DNA: TGTGCCAGCAGCCAAGGGGACAGGGAAGTGGGAGAGACCCAGTACTTC

clone size: -
CDR3 length: 12
J gene: TRBJ2-3
V gene: TRBV18
D gene: -
CDR3 protein: CASSPSADTQYF
CDR3 DNA: TGTGCCAGCTCACCATCTGCAGATACGCAGTATTTT

clone size: -
CDR3 length: 17
J gene: TRBJ1-2
V gene: TRBV4-2
D gene: -
CDR3 protein: CASSQGRGSLSGYGYTF
CDR3 DNA: TGTGCCAGCAGCCAAGGTCGGGGCTCCCTTTCTGGCTATGGCTACACCTTC

clone size: -
CDR3 length: 13
J gene: TRBJ2-3
V gene: TRBV9
D gene: -
CDR3 protein: CASTSTRTDTQYF
CDR3 DNA: TGTGCCAGCACCTCAACCCGTACAGATACGCAGTATTTT

clone size: once
CDR3 length: 13
J gene: TRBJ1-1
V gene: TRBV4-3
D gene: -
CDR3 protein: CASSPELNTEAFF
CDR3 DNA: TGCGCCAGCAGCCCAGAGTTGAACACTGAAGCTTTCTTT

clone size: -
CDR3 length: 14
J gene: TRBJ2-2
V gene: TRBV7-3
D gene: -
CDR3 protein: CASSLIANTGELFF
CDR3 DNA: TGTGCCAGCAGCTTAATTGCCAACACCGGGGAGCTGTTTTTT

clone size: -
CDR3 length: 13
J gene: TRBJ1-6
V gene: TRBV7-3
D gene: TRBD1
CDR3 protein: CASSFSGGAPLHF
CDR3 DNA: TGTGCCAGCAGCTTTTCAGGGGGGGCACCCCTCCACTTT

clone size: -
CDR3 length: 13
J gene: TRBJ1-2
V gene: TRBV2
D gene: -
CDR3 protein: CASTWFVANGYTF
CDR3 DNA: TGTGCCAGCACCTGGTTTGTTGCGAATGGCTACACCTTC

clone size: -
CDR3 length: 15
J gene: TRBJ2-1
V gene: TRBV6-6
D gene: -
CDR3 protein: CASSPSSSVINEQFF
CDR3 DNA: TGTGCCAGCAGCCCCTCTAGCTCAGTTATCAATGAGCAGTTCTTC

clone size: -
CDR3 length: 14
J gene: TRBJ2-1
V gene: TRBV29-1
D gene: -
CDR3 protein: CSVVYVSRGDEQFF
CDR3 DNA: TGCAGCGTTGTTTATGTGTCCAGGGGGGATGAGCAGTTCTTC

clone size: -
CDR3 length: 15
J gene: TRBJ2-1
V gene: TRBV5-4
D gene: TRBD2
CDR3 protein: CASSQAGGVYNEQFF
CDR3 DNA: TGTGCCAGCAGCCAAGCGGGGGGGGTCTACAATGAGCAGTTCTTC

clone size: -
CDR3 length: 11
J gene: TRBJ2-1
V gene: TRBV30
D gene: -
CDR3 protein: CAWSRHDEQFF
CDR3 DNA: TGTGCCTGGAGTAGGCACGATGAGCAGTTCTTC

clone size: few
CDR3 length: 19
J gene: TRBJ1-5
V gene: TRBV30
D gene: TRBD1
CDR3 protein: CAWSVRVTGSYGSNQPQHF
CDR3 DNA: TGTGCCTGGAGTGTAAGAGTGACAGGGAGTTACGGTAGCAATCAGCCCCAGCATTTT

clone size: -
CDR3 length: 12
J gene: TRBJ2-1
V gene: TRBV7-3
D gene: -
CDR3 protein: CASSSFNNEQFF
CDR3 DNA: TGTGCCAGCAGCTCATTTAACAATGAGCAGTTCTTC

clone size: -
CDR3 length: 12
J gene: TRBJ1-2
V gene: TRBV19
D gene: -
CDR3 protein: CASWDLRYGYTF
CDR3 DNA: TGTGCCAGTTGGGATCTCCGCTATGGCTACACCTTC

clone size: -
CDR3 length: 17
J gene: TRBJ2-1
V gene: TRBV30
D gene: TRBD2
CDR3 protein: CAWSRTLTSGGAPQEFF
CDR3 DNA: TGTGCCTGGAGTCGTACTCTAACTAGCGGGGGGGCCCCCCAGGAGTTCTTC

clone size: -
CDR3 length: 14
J gene: TRBJ2-7
V gene: TRBV28
D gene: -
CDR3 protein: CASRPAGLLYEQYF
CDR3 DNA: TGTGCCAGCAGACCAGCGGGCCTCCTCTACGAGCAGTACTTC

clone size: -
CDR3 length: 12
J gene: TRBJ1-1
V gene: TRBV30
D gene: -
CDR3 protein: CAWSVLLGSAFF
CDR3 DNA: TGTGCCTGGAGCGTCCTCTTGGGGTCGGCTTTCTTT

clone size: once
CDR3 length: 15
J gene: TRBJ1-3
V gene: TRBV7-2
D gene: -
CDR3 protein: CASSLAALSGNTIYF
CDR3 DNA: TGTGCCAGCAGCTTAGCGGCACTCTCTGGAAACACCATATATTTT

clone size: -
CDR3 length: 16
J gene: TRBJ2-1
V gene: TRBV5-1
D gene: -
CDR3 protein: CASSLMVRSTYNEQFF
CDR3 DNA: TGCGCCAGCAGCTTAATGGTTCGCTCGACCTACAATGAGCAGTTCTTC

clone size: -
CDR3 length: 19
J gene: TRBJ1-6
V gene: TRBV28
D gene: TRBD1
CDR3 protein: CASSLFESWDRDYNSPLHF
CDR3 DNA: TGTGCCAGCAGTTTATTCGAATCGTGGGACAGAGATTATAATTCACCCCTCCACTTT

clone size: once
CDR3 length: 15
J gene: TRBJ2-3
V gene: TRBV30
D gene: TRBD2
CDR3 protein: CAWSTGTISTDTQYF
CDR3 DNA: TGTGCCTGGAGTACCGGGACTATTTCCACAGATACGCAGTATTTT

clone size: -
CDR3 length: 15
J gene: TRBJ2-3
V gene: TRBV7-3
D gene: -
CDR3 protein: CASSWGAGSTDTQYF
CDR3 DNA: TGTGCCAGCAGCTGGGGGGCCGGGAGCACAGATACGCAGTATTTT

clone size: -
CDR3 length: 15
J gene: TRBJ1-5
V gene: TRBV9
D gene: -
CDR3 protein: CASSVDPGRNQPQHF
CDR3 DNA: TGTGCCAGCAGCGTAGATCCAGGGCGCAATCAGCCCCAGCATTTT

clone size: -
CDR3 length: 11
J gene: TRBJ2-7
V gene: TRBV28
D gene: -
CDR3 protein: CASSPHLEQYF
CDR3 DNA: TGTGCCAGCAGCCCTCACCTTGAGCAGTACTTC

clone size: once
CDR3 length: 16
J gene: TRBJ1-2
V gene: TRBV11-3
D gene: TRBD1
CDR3 protein: CASSLGGDREVDGYTF
CDR3 DNA: TGTGCCAGCAGCTTAGGAGGGGACAGGGAGGTCGACGGCTACACCTTC

clone size: -
CDR3 length: 17
J gene: TRBJ1-2
V gene: TRBV4-1
D gene: -
CDR3 protein: CASSQERDAGGPYGYTF
CDR3 DNA: TGCGCCAGCAGCCAAGAGAGGGACGCCGGCGGTCCCTATGGCTACACCTTC

clone size: -
CDR3 length: 15
J gene: TRBJ1-1
V gene: TRBV25-1
D gene: -
CDR3 protein: CASSTLGRGNTEAFF
CDR3 DNA: TGTGCCAGCAGTACCCTTGGCAGGGGGAACACTGAAGCTTTCTTT

clone size: -
CDR3 length: 13
J gene: TRBJ1-1
V gene: TRBV5-1
D gene: -
CDR3 protein: CASSLVLGAEAFF
CDR3 DNA: TGCGCCAGCAGCTTGGTTCTTGGGGCTGAAGCTTTCTTT

clone size: -
CDR3 length: 14
J gene: TRBJ1-6
V gene: TRBV5-5
D gene: -
CDR3 protein: CASSLSVYDSPLHF
CDR3 DNA: TGTGCCAGCAGCTTGTCTGTATACGATTCACCCCTCCACTTT

clone size: -
CDR3 length: 16
J gene: TRBJ2-1
V gene: TRBV9
D gene: -
CDR3 protein: CASSVGAEGPLGEQFF
CDR3 DNA: TGTGCCAGCAGTGTAGGCGCGGAGGGCCCTCTTGGTGAGCAGTTCTTC

clone size: -
CDR3 length: 18
J gene: TRBJ1-5
V gene: TRBV30
D gene: TRBD1
CDR3 protein: CAWSGQPGQGNVNQPQHF
CDR3 DNA: TGTGCCTGGAGTGGTCAGCCGGGACAGGGGAATGTCAATCAGCCCCAGCATTTT

clone size: -
CDR3 length: 14
J gene: TRBJ1-5
V gene: TRBV6-1
D gene: -
CDR3 protein: CASSGRQTPQPQHF
CDR3 DNA: TGTGCCAGCAGCGGTAGACAGACGCCTCAGCCCCAGCATTTT

clone size: -
CDR3 length: 16
J gene: TRBJ2-1
V gene: TRBV28
D gene: -
CDR3 protein: CASLTYRGSSYNEQFF
CDR3 DNA: TGTGCCAGCCTAACCTACCGGGGGAGCTCCTACAATGAGCAGTTCTTC

clone size: -
CDR3 length: 14
J gene: TRBJ1-2
V gene: TRBV7-9
D gene: TRBD1
CDR3 protein: CASSLEGTVVGYTF
CDR3 DNA: TGTGCCAGCAGCTTAGAAGGGACAGTGGTTGGCTACACCTTC

clone size: -
CDR3 length: 12
J gene: TRBJ1-5
V gene: TRBV6-1
D gene: -
CDR3 protein: CASSEVSGVQHF
CDR3 DNA: TGTGCCAGCAGTGAAGTTAGCGGTGTCCAGCATTTT